The 18 T cell receptor beta chains below come from one sample, sequenced in a study of OX40 agonist ivuxolimab in advanced cancers. Data came from immunoSEQ multiplex PCR; TCRdb stores just in-frame clones and leaves some out. Of approximately 38,000 clones listed, around four fifths are singletons. The sample was CD4+ or CD8+ T cells sorted from blood, taken in a trial of the OX40 agonist ivuxolimab. The receptors derive from an adult with an advanced solid tumor such as melanoma, head and neck, liver or kidney cancer.

A few counts support this clone. The gene calls are TRBV10-1 and TRBJ2-7; TRBD2 is a possible D gene (6 bases). The CDR3 runs 14 residues. CDR1 and CDR2 (germline): WNHNN, SYGVQD (reference sequence). Trimming stripped 0 bases from V and 7 bases from J, with 13 bases between. CDR3 in amino acids: CASSESRTGGEQYF. CDR3 DNA sequence: TGCGCCAGCAGTGAGTCGAGGACCGGGGGAGAGCAGTACTTC.

The gene calls are TRBV11-1 and TRBJ1-1, with a tentative D call TRBD1 (5 bases). Trimming took 3 bases from V and 1 from J, leaving 12 bases between them. CDR1 and CDR2 from the germline V gene are SGHAT and FQDESV (reference sequence). The CDR3 has 15 amino acids. The CDR3 DNA sequence: TGTGCCAGCAGCTTCCAGGTAGGGGCGAACACTGAAGCTTTCTTT. Translated, it gives CASSFQVGANTEAFF.

This clone was seen only once. The chain recombines TRBV2 with TRBJ1-2; tentatively, D is TRBD1 (5 bases). This CDR3 comprises 13 residues. The germline CDR1 and CDR2 sequences are SNHLY and FYNNEI. V was shortened by 7 bases and J by 8 bases, with 17 bases between the two germline ends. The CDR3 loop reads CASTPNGGEGYTF. CDR3 bases: TGTGCCAGCACCCCCAATGGGGGGGAGGGCTACACCTTC.

The rearrangement uses TRBV7-2 and TRBJ2-1; no reliable D call. This CDR3 has 12 residues. V was trimmed by 1 base and J by 8 bases, leaving 6 bases between them. Per germline, CDR1 SGHTA and CDR2 FQGNSA. The CDR3 DNA reads as TGTGCCAGCAGCTTAGGTCTCGATGAGCAGTTCTTC. Protein: CASSLGLDEQFF.

This rearrangement joins TRBV7-2 to TRBJ2-1, with TRBD2 matching 7 bases. The germline gives CDR1 SGHTA, CDR2 FQGNSA. The CDR3 loop spans 17 amino acids. V lost 1 base to trimming and J lost 0 bases; unmatched junction nucleotides: 6. DNA for the CDR3: TGTGCCAGCAGCTTAGTGGGGGGGGGAACCTCCTACAATGAGCAGTTCTTC. This gives the protein CASSLVGGGTSYNEQFF. The variable domain in full, completed from reference TRBV7-2 and TRBJ2-1, reads GAGVSQSPSNKVTEKGKDVELRCDPISGHTALYWYRQSLGQGLEFLIYFQGNSAPDKSGLPSDRFSAERTGGSVSTLTIQRTQQEDSAVYLCASSLVGGGTSYNEQFFGPGTRLTVL.

The chain has TRBV21-1 and TRBJ1-6; the table's D call of TRBD1 was not tested on the DNA. TRBV21-1 counts as a pseudogene. This CDR3 is 18 amino acids long. The CDR3 DNA reads TGTGCCAGCAGCAAAGTAACCAAGGGGGTCCGATGGAATTCACCCCTCCACTTT. Protein: CASSKVTKGVRWNSPLHF.

The rearrangement links TRBV27 to TRBJ2-7; unclear D gene. Looked up from germline, CDR1 is MNHEY and CDR2 is SMNVEV (reference sequence). The CDR3 is 13 residues long. The germline V and J ends were trimmed by 3 bases and 4 bases, with 10 bases remaining between them. DNA of the CDR3: TGTGCCAGCAGTTTCGGACCGTTTTACGAGCAGTACTTC. Translating gives CASSFGPFYEQYF.

The chain couples TRBV5-4 to TRBJ1-1; unclear D gene. The germline V and J ends were trimmed by 1 base and 7 bases, with 8 bases remaining between them. This CDR3 is 12 amino acids long. Germline V lookup: CDR1 SGHNT, CDR2 YYREEE (reference sequence). CDR3 nucleotides: TGTGCCAGCAGCTTGCACGGTTTTGAAGCTTTCTTT. This encodes CASSLHGFEAFF.

This clone appeared once. The chain combines TRBV4-2 with TRBJ1-5; D gene uncertain. The germline gives CDR1 LGHNA, CDR2 YNFKEQ. The CDR3 covers 15 residues. V lost 4 bases and J lost 0, with 10 bases in between. The CDR3, as DNA: TGTGCCAGCAGCCTCGTACTTGATAGCAATCAGCCCCAGCATTTT. Translated: CASSLVLDSNQPQHF.

The V and J genes are TRBV19 and TRBJ1-1; 9 bases are shared with TRBD1. The trim removed 4 bases at V and 0 bases at J, leaving 3 bases unmatched. CDR1 is LNHDA, CDR2 SQIVND, per germline (reference sequence). The CDR3 loop spans 15 amino acids. The CDR3 sequence: CASSRTGALNTEAFF. CDR3 coding DNA: TGTGCCAGTAGTAGGACAGGGGCCCTGAACACTGAAGCTTTCTTT.

The rearrangement uses TRBV5-1 and TRBJ2-3, with 7 bases fitting TRBD1. Trimming took 0 bases from V and 2 from J; bases not matched to a gene: 6. The CDR3 has 16 amino acids. The V gene's germline CDR1 is SGHRS and CDR2 YFSETQ. In DNA form, the CDR3 reads TGCGCCAGCAGCTTGGAGGGGACAGACAACACAGATACGCAGTATTTT. It encodes CASSLEGTDNTDTQYF.

The rearrangement links TRBV11-1 to TRBJ2-1; D unresolved. The V gene's germline CDR1 is SGHAT and CDR2 FQDESV (reference sequence). V dropped 0 bases and J dropped 6 bases, with 6 bases sitting between them. The CDR3 has 13 amino acids. The CDR3 sequence: CASSLALSNEQFF. The CDR3 DNA reads TGTGCCAGCAGCTTAGCGCTAAGCAATGAGCAGTTCTTC.

V gene TRBV2 combines with J gene TRBJ1-1; 10 bases align to TRBD1. The CDR3 is 14 residues long. Unmatched junction bases numbered 6, after V lost 7 bases and J lost 4 bases. The V gene's germline CDR1 is SNHLY and CDR2 FYNNEI. This CDR3 is CASKGTGVSTEAFF. The CDR3 bases are TGTGCCAGCAAAGGGACAGGGGTATCCACTGAAGCTTTCTTT.

This rearrangement joins TRBV5-4 to TRBJ2-1; D ambiguous. Germline CDR1 SGHNT, CDR2 YYREEE (reference sequence). Between the trimmed V and J ends, which lost 4 bases and 2 bases, there was a span of 13 bases. CDR3 length: 15 amino acids. The CDR3 here is CASSPGMETYNEQFF. CDR3 sequence (DNA): TGTGCCAGCAGCCCGGGTATGGAGACCTACAATGAGCAGTTCTTC.

The gene calls are TRBV7-9 and TRBJ2-3; TRBD1 matches 9 bases. CDR1 is SEHNR, CDR2 FQNEAQ, per germline (reference sequence). There are 16 residues in the CDR3. With V trimmed by 5 bases and J by 0 bases, 6 bases remained unmatched. The CDR3 reads CASSPRTGASTDTQYF. The CDR3 region has the DNA TGTGCCAGCAGCCCCAGGACAGGGGCTAGCACAGATACGCAGTATTTT.

DNA of the CDR3: TGTGCCAGCAGTTTATCTCAAGCCGCCGGCGAGCAGTACTTC. The encoded protein is CASSLSQAAGEQYF. The J gene is TRBJ2-7, the V gene TRBV28; D gene unclear. The CDR3 extends over 14 amino acids. Germline CDR1 is MDHEN and CDR2 is SYDVKM. V was pared by 1 base and J by 6 bases, with 13 bases between. The full variable domain, its missing parts supplied by reference TRBV28 and TRBJ2-7, is DVKVTQSSRYLVKRTGEKVFLECVQDMDHENMFWYRQDPGLGLRLIYFSYDVKMKEKGDIPEGYSVSREKKERFSLILESASTNQTSMYLCASSLSQAAGEQYFGPGTRLTVT.

This clone was recorded only once. The chain has TRBV29-1 and TRBJ1-2, with 7 bases fitting TRBD1. The CDR3 totals 14 residues. Trimming removed 2 bases from V and 0 bases from J; junction bases left unmatched: 3. Germline CDR1 SQVTM, CDR2 ANQGSEA. As DNA, the CDR3 is TGCAGCGTTGAACAGGGGACAGCTAACTATGGCTACACCTTC. It encodes CSVEQGTANYGYTF.

This chain links TRBV9 with TRBJ2-1; D is undetermined. Germline V CDR1 and CDR2: SGDLS, YYNGEE. The CDR3 runs to 15 residues. Trimming shortened V by 0 bases and J by 4 bases, and 11 bases separated the two germline ends. The CDR3 DNA follows: TGTGCCAGCAGCGTAGAACAGAACCGATACAATGAGCAGTTCTTC. It translates to CASSVEQNRYNEQFF.